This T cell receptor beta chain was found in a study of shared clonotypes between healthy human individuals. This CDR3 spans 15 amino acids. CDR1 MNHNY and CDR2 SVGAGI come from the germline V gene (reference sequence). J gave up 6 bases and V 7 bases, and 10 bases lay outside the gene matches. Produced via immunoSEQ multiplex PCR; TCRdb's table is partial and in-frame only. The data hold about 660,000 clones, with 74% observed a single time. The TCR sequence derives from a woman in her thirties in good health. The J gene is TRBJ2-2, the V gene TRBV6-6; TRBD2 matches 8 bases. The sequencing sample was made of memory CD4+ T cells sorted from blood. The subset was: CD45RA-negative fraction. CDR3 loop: CASTLAGSGAGELFF. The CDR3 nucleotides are TGTGCCAGCACCTTGGCCGGTAGCGGGGCCGGGGAGCTGTTTTTT.